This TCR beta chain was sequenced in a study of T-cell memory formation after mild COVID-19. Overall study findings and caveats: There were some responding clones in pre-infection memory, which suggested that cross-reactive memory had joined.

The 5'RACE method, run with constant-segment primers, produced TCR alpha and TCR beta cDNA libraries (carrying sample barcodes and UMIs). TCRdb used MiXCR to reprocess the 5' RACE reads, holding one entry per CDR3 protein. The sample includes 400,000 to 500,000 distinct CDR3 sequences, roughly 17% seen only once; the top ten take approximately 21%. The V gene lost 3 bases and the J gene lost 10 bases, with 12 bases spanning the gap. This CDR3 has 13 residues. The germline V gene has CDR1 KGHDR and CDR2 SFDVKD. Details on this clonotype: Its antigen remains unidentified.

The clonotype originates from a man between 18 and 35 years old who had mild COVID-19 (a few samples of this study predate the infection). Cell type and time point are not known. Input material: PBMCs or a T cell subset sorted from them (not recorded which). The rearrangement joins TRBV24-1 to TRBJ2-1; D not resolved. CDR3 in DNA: TGTGCCACCAGTGATGACCCCGTAGGAGAGCAGTTCTTC. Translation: CATSDDPVGEQFF.